The 25 T cell receptor beta chains below come from one sample, sequenced in a study of neurological immune-mediated disorders. TCRdb independently ran MiXCR on the 5' RACE reads; one entry per CDR3 protein. The sample includes about 92,000 distinct CDR3 sequences, roughly 3.5% seen only once; the top ten take about 2.9%. Material: PBMCs. The receptors stem from a woman in her fifties or sixties with multiple sclerosis.

This clonotype was observed many times. The chain employs TRBV7-2 and TRBJ2-2, with D possibly being TRBD2 (6 bases). The CDR3 consists of 16 residues. Germline V gene data show CDR1 as SGHTA and CDR2 as FQGNSA. The ends were cut back, 7 bases at V and 2 bases at J, with 17 bases in the middle. This chain's CDR3 is CASNQRGGVNTGELFF. The CDR3 DNA reads TGTGCCAGCAACCAAAGAGGCGGGGTTAACACCGGGGAGCTGTTTTTT.

This clonotype was observed many times. This chain links TRBV12-3 or TRBV12-4 with TRBJ1-4; D not certain. This CDR3 region has 15 residues. Deletions cut 8 bases from V and 2 bases from J, with 15 bases between. Here the CDR3 reads CASRLFGRTNEKLFF. CDR3 nucleotides: TGTGCCAGCCGCCTCTTCGGTCGGACTAATGAAAAACTGTTTTTT.

Many counts were recorded for this clonotype. V gene TRBV4-2 combines with J gene TRBJ1-6; TRBD1 might be the D (5 bases). In germline, CDR1 is LGHNA, CDR2 YNFKEQ. The CDR3 has 14 residues. V lost 2 bases, J lost 7 bases, and 9 bases lay in between. DNA for the CDR3: TGTGCCAGCAGCCAAACACGGGGCAATTCACCCCTCCACTTT. Protein sequence: CASSQTRGNSPLHF.

This clonotype appeared many times. The chain joins TRBV7-6 to TRBJ1-5, with D uncertain. CDR3 size: 15 residues. V dropped 1 base and J dropped 3 bases, with 10 bases sitting between them. Germline assignment: CDR1 SGHVS and CDR2 FNYEAQ. Written as DNA, the CDR3 is TGTGCCAGCAGCTTAGGTATAGGGTTCAATCAGCCCCAGCATTTT. The encoded protein is CASSLGIGFNQPQHF.

The genes are TRBV5-1 and TRBJ2-1, with 10 nucleotides matching TRBD2. The germline V gene has CDR1 SGHRS and CDR2 YFSETQ. V gave up 4 bases and J gave up 6 bases; unmatched junction bases: 10. The CDR3 contains 16 residues. CDR3 sequence reads: CASSPTKSGGGNEQFF. In nucleotides, the CDR3 is TGCGCCAGCAGCCCGACAAAAAGCGGGGGGGGCAATGAGCAGTTCTTC.

In its sample, this clonotype was seen many times. V is TRBV29-1 and J is TRBJ2-1, with 7 bases lining up with TRBD2. Germline CDR1 SQVTM, CDR2 ANQGSEA. V gave up 6 bases and J gave up 7 bases; unmatched junction bases: 9. CDR3 size: 13 residues. The CDR3, as DNA: TGCAGCGTCCCCCGAAGTAGCGGGAATGAGCAGTTCTTC. This gives the protein CSVPRSSGNEQFF.

The V call is TRBV5-1, the J call TRBJ2-2; D is ambiguous. V was cut by 5 bases and J by 3 bases, with 11 bases left in between. Germline lookup yields CDR1 SGHRS and CDR2 YFSETQ. CDR3 length: 14 amino acids. The CDR3 nucleotides are TGCGCCAGCAGTGCAACAGACTACACCGGGGAGCTGTTTTTT. Encoded protein: CASSATDYTGELFF.

This clonotype has at least ten counts. This chain joins TRBV7-2 and TRBJ2-2, with 7 nucleotides matching TRBD1. Germline V gene lookup returns CDR1 SGHTA and CDR2 FQGNSA. The CDR3 extends over 18 amino acids. After removal of 0 bases from V and 4 bases from J, the junction contained 11 bases not matched to a gene. Written as DNA, the CDR3 is TGTGCCAGCAGCTTAGCACGTTATGTGGCAGGGGGCACCGGGGAGCTGTTTTTT. Its protein product is CASSLARYVAGGTGELFF.

In regard to this clonotype: This may come from a read error, since a much larger clone is one base off. This chain joins TRBV27 and TRBJ1-3; tentatively, D is TRBD1 (5 bases). The CDR3 is made up of 13 amino acids. CDR1 and CDR2 (germline): MNHEY, SMNVEV (reference sequence). The CDR3 DNA sequence: TGTGCCAGCACCCGCCTCGGGGGAAAAACCATATATTTT. This translates into CASTRLGGKTIYF.

This clonotype was picked up many times. The CDR3 DNA is TGCAGTGCCAAGAGCGGGGGGGCTTTCACCGGGGAGCTGTTTTTT. This codes for CSAKSGGAFTGELFF. This chain uses TRBV20-1 with TRBJ2-2, with TRBD2 matching over 10 bases. Germline CDR1 is DFQATT and CDR2 is SNEGSKA (reference sequence). Trimming cost V 6 bases and J 4 bases; bases outside gene matches: 8. This CDR3 contains 15 residues.

In this sample, this clonotype turned up many times. The chain couples TRBV20-1 to TRBJ2-3; TRBD1 is a possible D gene (6 bases). Germline-derived CDR1 and CDR2 are DFQATT and SNEGSKA (reference sequence). V was trimmed by 2 bases and J by 0 bases, leaving 18 bases between them. This CDR3 region has 17 residues. In DNA, the CDR3 is TGCAGTGCTAGACATTCCCTCAGGGGTTATAGCACAGATACGCAGTATTTT. Its translation: CSARHSLRGYSTDTQYF.

This clonotype was seen repeatedly, ten times or more. The chain joins TRBV7-9 to TRBJ2-3; the D gene is possibly TRBD1 (5 bases). The CDR3 consists of 11 residues. Trimming stripped 5 bases from V and 7 bases from J, with 7 bases between. Germline CDR1 reads SEHNR; CDR2 reads FQNEAQ (reference sequence). In DNA form, the CDR3 reads TGTGCCAGCAGCCCAGGGTATACGCAGTATTTT. Translation: CASSPGYTQYF.

This clonotype has ten or more counts. The chain links TRBV7-6 to TRBJ2-1, with D tentatively TRBD1 (5 bases). This CDR3 comprises 13 residues. The V and J ends lost 5 bases and 9 bases respectively, with 14 bases between them. Germline CDR1 and CDR2: SGHVS and FNYEAQ. The CDR3 DNA sequence: TGTGCCAGCAGCCAAAACCCAGGGCCTGAGCAGTTCTTC. Its translation: CASSQNPGPEQFF.

This clonotype was observed a few times. The chain has TRBV10-3 and TRBJ2-2, with TRBD1 identical over 9 bases. This CDR3 spans 15 amino acids. Per the germline V gene, CDR1 is ENHRY and CDR2 is SYGVKD. Losses at the gene ends were 6 bases for V and 3 bases for J; bases not matched to a gene: 5. The CDR3 DNA sequence: TGTGCCATCAGCGACAGGGGGGGAGACACCGGGGAGCTGTTTTTT. Protein: CAISDRGGDTGELFF.

This clonotype was counted ten times or more. The genes are TRBV7-2 and TRBJ1-1, with D possibly TRBD1 on 6 matching bases. Germline CDR1 is SGHTA and CDR2 is FQGNSA. With 3 bases removed from V and 3 bases from J, the gap between germline ends came to 11 bases. The CDR3 has 14 amino acids. The CDR3 region is CASSFRGSYTEAFF. CDR3 nucleotides: TGTGCCAGCAGCTTCAGGGGCTCGTACACTGAAGCTTTCTTT.

The V gene is TRBV29-1, the J gene TRBJ1-1; 9 bases map to TRBD1. J was trimmed by 6 bases and V by 6 bases; bases with no gene match: 2. The CDR3 runs to 11 residues. Germline lookup yields CDR1 SQVTM and CDR2 ANQGSEA. CDR3 coding DNA: TGCAGCGTGGGACAGGGCCCTGAAGCTTTCTTT. Its translation is CSVGQGPEAFF. Combining the CDR3 with reference TRBV29-1 and TRBJ1-1 gives the whole variable domain SAVISQKPSRDICQRGTSLTIQCQVDSQVTMMFWYRQQPGQSLTLIATANQGSEATYESGFVIDKFPISRPNLTFSTLTVSNMSPEDSSIYLCSVGQGPEAFFGQGTRLTVV.

This clonotype was seen many times. The rearrangement joins TRBV11-2 to TRBJ1-1, with TRBD1 as a possible D gene (6 bases). V dropped 5 bases and J dropped 5 bases, with 12 bases sitting between them. The CDR3 is made up of 13 amino acids. Looked up from germline, CDR1 is SGHAT and CDR2 is FQNNGV. The CDR3 nucleotides are TGTGCCAGCAGCCGCGGGGGCCGTACTGAAGCTTTCTTT. It specifies CASSRGGRTEAFF.

This clonotype was seen at least ten times. The chain has TRBV29-1 and TRBJ2-4, with 10 bases aligning to TRBD1. With V trimmed by 5 bases and J by 7 bases, 8 bases remained unmatched. The CDR3 totals 14 residues. Germline assignment: CDR1 SQVTM and CDR2 ANQGSEA. CDR3 protein: CSVLGTGAVNIQYF. The DNA of the CDR3 is TGCAGCGTTCTGGGGACAGGGGCGGTGAACATTCAGTACTTC.

Ten or more counts support this clonotype. The chain links TRBV20-1 to TRBJ1-5, with D possibly matching TRBD1 (6 bases). With 3 bases removed from V and 7 bases from J, the gap between germline ends came to 16 bases. CDR3 length: 14 residues. Germline CDR1 is DFQATT and CDR2 is SNEGSKA (reference sequence). This chain's CDR3 is CSASPGVVGQPQHF. DNA for the CDR3: TGCAGTGCTAGTCCAGGGGTAGTAGGGCAGCCCCAGCATTTT.

This clonotype was observed at least ten times. The CDR3, as DNA: TGCAGTGCTTACTCGTCCGGACGGGCGGAGACCCAGTACTTC. Residues: CSAYSSGRAETQYF. The rearrangement uses TRBV20-1 and TRBJ2-5; D is unclear. The CDR3 spans 14 residues. V gave up 5 bases and J gave up 5 bases, with 18 bases separating them. Germline assignment: CDR1 DFQATT and CDR2 SNEGSKA (reference sequence).

In its sample, this clonotype was seen many times. This sequence joins TRBV20-1 and TRBJ2-6; D is unresolved. Looked up from germline, CDR1 is DFQATT and CDR2 is SNEGSKA (reference sequence). V gave up 3 bases and J gave up 2 bases, with 8 bases separating them. The CDR3 has 14 residues. The CDR3 reads CSARARAGANVLTF. For the CDR3, the DNA is TGCAGTGCTAGGGCAAGGGCTGGGGCCAACGTCCTGACTTTC.

The sample holds many counts of this clonotype. The chain has TRBV5-1 and TRBJ1-2; the match to TRBD1 covers 7 bases. Losses at the gene ends were 6 bases for V and 4 bases for J; bases not matched to a gene: 3. The CDR3 is made up of 12 amino acids. Germline values: CDR1 SGHRS, CDR2 YFSETQ. The CDR3 here is CASMGDSYGYTF. CDR3 coding DNA: TGCGCCAGCATGGGGGACAGCTATGGCTACACCTTC.

At least ten counts were recorded for this clonotype. The chain recombines TRBV9 with TRBJ1-1; D perhaps matches TRBD1 (6 bases). From germline, CDR1 is SGDLS and CDR2 YYNGEE. The CDR3 is 14 amino acids. Trimming removed 4 bases from V and 1 base from J, with 11 bases in between. CDR3 nucleotide sequence: TGTGCCAGCAGCAATAAACAGGGGAACACTGAAGCTTTCTTT. It codes for CASSNKQGNTEAFF.

This clonotype was counted many times. This rearrangement joins TRBV5-1 to TRBJ2-3; D uncertain. Germline CDR1 SGHRS, CDR2 YFSETQ. V was cut by 1 base and J by 2 bases, with 11 bases left in between. CDR3 length equals 15 residues. The CDR3 loop reads CASSLSLGHTDTQYF. CDR3 in DNA: TGCGCCAGCAGCTTGTCTCTCGGCCACACAGATACGCAGTATTTT.

At least ten counts were recorded for this clonotype. This chain connects TRBV6-5 to TRBJ1-2; possible D gene TRBD1, 5 bases. Trimming left V 0 bases short and J 4 bases short, with 12 bases between. The V gene's germline CDR1 is MNHEY and CDR2 SVGAGI. CDR3 length equals 15 residues. CDR3 DNA: TGTGCCAGCAGTTACTCGAAGGCAGGGAGCTATGGCTACACCTTC. This sequence encodes CASSYSKAGSYGYTF.